These 5 T cell receptor beta chains were sequenced from one sample in a study of beta chain features in type 1 diabetes (dated by TCRdb to 2016 to 2018). Library creation used the immunoSEQ multiplex PCR assay. The entire amount of isolated RNA was reverse transcribed using the High Capacity cDNA Reverse Transcription Kit, so the sequenced TCRB transcripts were expressed ones. Held by TCRdb, this immuneACCESS table contains in-frame sequences only and omits some clones. Under half of the omission traces to an unresolved V gene where checked; the cause of the rest is unknown. For this sample there are 38,000 or so clones; 50% to 75% appear just once. The ten largest clonotypes hold 2% of the sample. Material: Tregs from blood. The sample's cell subset or site, from its label and the paper: regulatory CD4+ T cells. The receptor set was obtained from a woman aged 25 to 39 in good health.

The chain employs TRBV27 and TRBJ1-2; maybe TRBD1 (5 bases). CDR1 and CDR2 (germline): MNHEY, SMNVEV (reference sequence). The CDR3 runs 12 residues. The V end was cut by 10 bases, the J end by 8 bases, with 17 bases between. In DNA, the CDR3 is TGTGCCACCCGACAGTCACTCTGGGGCTACACCTTC. Residues: CATRQSLWGYTF.

The J gene is TRBJ1-5, the V gene TRBV6-1; D is unclear. Trimming pared 1 base from V and 2 bases from J, leaving 9 bases between. The CDR3 sequence is 15 residues long. The V gene's germline CDR1 is MNHNS and CDR2 SASEGT. CDR3 nucleotide sequence: TGTGCCAGCAGTGAAGGGGCAAATGGCAATCAGCCCCAGCATTTT. This codes for CASSEGANGNQPQHF.

This clone was seen only once. This chain connects TRBV28 to TRBJ1-1; D perhaps matches TRBD1 (5 bases). The CDR3 runs 14 residues. The V end lost 5 bases, the J end lost 5 bases, and 15 bases lay between the germline ends. From germline, CDR1 is MDHEN and CDR2 SYDVKM. The CDR3 sequence is CASSRGGVRTEAFF. The CDR3 DNA reads TGTGCCAGCAGTAGGGGCGGGGTTCGGACTGAAGCTTTCTTT. The full variable domain, rest sourced from reference TRBV28 and TRBJ1-1, is DVKVTQSSRYLVKRTGEKVFLECVQDMDHENMFWYRQDPGLGLRLIYFSYDVKMKEKGDIPEGYSVSREKKERFSLILESASTNQTSMYLCASSRGGVRTEAFFGQGTRLTVV.

V gene TRBV5-1 combines with J gene TRBJ2-5, with D perhaps TRBD2 (6 bases). The J call may be faulty, since TRBJ2-7 better matches the DNA end. This CDR3 spans 14 amino acids. CDR1 is SGHRS and CDR2 is YFSETQ in the germline V gene. CDR3 loop: CASSLGEALYEQYF. Written as DNA, the CDR3 is TGCGCCAGCAGCTTGGGGGAGGCGCTCTACGAGCAGTACTTC.

CDR3 sequence: CASSLNSYNSPLHF. In DNA form, the CDR3 reads TGTGCCAGCAGCCTAAACTCCTATAATTCACCCCTCCACTTT. The genes are TRBV7-9 and TRBJ1-6; unclear D gene. The ends were cut back, 5 bases at V and 0 bases at J, with 5 bases in the middle. The CDR3 spans 14 residues. Germline CDR1 and CDR2: SEHNR and FQNEAQ (reference sequence).